This T cell receptor (beta chain) appears in the sequencing data of a study of blood T cells in healthy people across ages. For the second PCR, which ran for about 6 to 11 cycles, a sample-barcoded 5' primer and a J-beta primer mix were used. TCRdb ran MiXCR on the 5' RACE reads and lists one entry per CDR3 protein. Of around 800,000 distinct CDR3 sequences in the sample, roughly 60% were seen once. Sequencing input: blood. This sequence originates from a man in his thirties or forties in good health.

Here the CDR3 reads CASSLVASGSQETQYF. The DNA for the CDR3 is TGTGCCAGCAGCTTAGTGGCTAGCGGGAGCCAAGAGACCCAGTACTTC. This chain links TRBV7-2 with TRBJ2-5; 10 bases agree with TRBD2. V was clipped by 1 base and J by 1 base; unmatched bases: 3. The CDR3 covers 16 residues. Per the germline V gene, CDR1 is SGHTA and CDR2 is FQGNSA.